The sequence of this T cell receptor (beta chain) was determined in a study of siplizumab effects on memory and regulatory T cells. Per individual sample, about 10^5 TCR templates were assayed. Sequencing was performed with immunoSEQ multiplex PCR; in TCRdb, only in-frame clones are kept and a portion is missing. The sample gives approximately 120,000 clones, about 91% of which show up once; 0.75% is in the top ten. The CDR3 runs to 14 residues. V lost 4 bases to trimming and J lost 0 bases, with 7 bases between them. The germline gives CDR1 SNHLY, CDR2 FYNNEI. Sequenced material: Tregs sorted from blood. The receptor comes from a human donor in good health. The gene calls are TRBV2 and TRBJ1-5; D remains ambiguous. CDR3 residues: CASSGRSSNQPQHF. CDR3 sequence (DNA): TGTGCCAGCAGTGGCCGGTCTAGCAATCAGCCCCAGCATTTT.